This T cell receptor (beta chain) was sequenced in a study of control samples from healthy donors and cancer patients. Only in-frame clones appear in the TCRdb table, and some are missing; sequencing was by immunoSEQ multiplex PCR. Of some 80,000 clones in the sample, roughly 90% were seen once. The CDR3 sequence is 14 residues long. V shed 3 bases and J shed 2 bases, with 11 bases lying between them. The germline gives CDR1 SQVTM, CDR2 ANQGSEA. V usage is TRBV29-1 and J usage is TRBJ2-1, with a weak D call TRBD2 (5 bases). Sequencing was performed on PBMCs. The TCR originated in a woman aged 55 to 70 with head and neck cancer. The CDR3 sequence is CSVEQTGTYNEQFF. CDR3 sequence (DNA): TGCAGCGTTGAGCAAACCGGGACCTACAATGAGCAGTTCTTC.